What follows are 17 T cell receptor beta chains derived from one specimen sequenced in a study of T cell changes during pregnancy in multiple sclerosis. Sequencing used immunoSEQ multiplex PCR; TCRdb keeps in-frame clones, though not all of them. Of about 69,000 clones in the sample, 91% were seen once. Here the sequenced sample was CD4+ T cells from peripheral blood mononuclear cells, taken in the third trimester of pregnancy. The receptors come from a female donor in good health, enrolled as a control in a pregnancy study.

The CDR3 here is CASSEAGNQPQHF. In DNA form, the CDR3 reads TGTGCCAGCAGTGAGGCGGGGAATCAGCCCCAGCATTTT. The V gene is TRBV5-4, the J gene TRBJ1-5; D not resolved. The CDR3 covers 13 residues. V shed 5 bases and J shed 4 bases, with 10 bases lying between them. Germline V lookup: CDR1 SGHNT, CDR2 YYREEE (reference sequence).

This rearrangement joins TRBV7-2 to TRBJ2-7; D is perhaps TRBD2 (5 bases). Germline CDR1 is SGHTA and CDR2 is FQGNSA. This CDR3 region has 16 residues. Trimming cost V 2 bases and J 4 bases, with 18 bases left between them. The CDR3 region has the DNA TGTGCCAGCAGCTTACCCGGAGGCGGAATTGGATACGAGCAGTACTTC. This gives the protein CASSLPGGGIGYEQYF.

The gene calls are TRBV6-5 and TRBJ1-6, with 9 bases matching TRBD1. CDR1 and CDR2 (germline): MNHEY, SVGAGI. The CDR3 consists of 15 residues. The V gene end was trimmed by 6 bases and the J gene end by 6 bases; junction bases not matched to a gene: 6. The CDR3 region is CASSPGQGFNSPLHF. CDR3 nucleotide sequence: TGTGCCAGCAGCCCGGGACAGGGTTTTAATTCACCCCTCCACTTT.

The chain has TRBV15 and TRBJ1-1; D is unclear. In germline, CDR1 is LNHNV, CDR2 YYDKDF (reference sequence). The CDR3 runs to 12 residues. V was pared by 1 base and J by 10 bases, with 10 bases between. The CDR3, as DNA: TGTGCCACCAGCAGAGGGTATAGTGTAGCTTTCTTT. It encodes CATSRGYSVAFF.

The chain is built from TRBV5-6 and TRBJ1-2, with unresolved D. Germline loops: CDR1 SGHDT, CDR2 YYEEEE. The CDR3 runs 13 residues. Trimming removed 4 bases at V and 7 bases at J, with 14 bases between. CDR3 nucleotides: TGTGCCAGCAGCGGGGAGCGGATTACTGGCTACACCTTC. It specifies CASSGERITGYTF.

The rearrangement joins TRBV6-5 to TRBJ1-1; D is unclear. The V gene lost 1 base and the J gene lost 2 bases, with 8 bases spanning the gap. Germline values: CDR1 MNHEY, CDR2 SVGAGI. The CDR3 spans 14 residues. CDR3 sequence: CASSYWESNTEAFF. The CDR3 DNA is TGTGCCAGCAGTTACTGGGAGTCCAACACTGAAGCTTTCTTT.

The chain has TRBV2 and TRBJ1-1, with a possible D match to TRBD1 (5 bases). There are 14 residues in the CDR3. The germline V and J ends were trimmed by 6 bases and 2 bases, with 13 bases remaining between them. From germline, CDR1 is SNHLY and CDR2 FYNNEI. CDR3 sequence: CASSALWGNTEAFF. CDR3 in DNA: TGTGCCAGCAGCGCCTTATGGGGCAACACTGAAGCTTTCTTT.

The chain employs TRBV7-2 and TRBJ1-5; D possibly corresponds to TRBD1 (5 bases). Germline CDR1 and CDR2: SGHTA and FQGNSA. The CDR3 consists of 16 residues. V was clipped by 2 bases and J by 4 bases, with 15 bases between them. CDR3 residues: CASSLQGRAGNQPQHF. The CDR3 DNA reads TGTGCCAGCAGCTTACAGGGTCGGGCAGGTAATCAGCCCCAGCATTTT.

CDR3: CASSVAQGDQPQHF. In DNA, the CDR3 is TGTGCCAGCAGCGTAGCACAGGGCGACCAGCCCCAGCATTTT. J is TRBJ1-5 and V is TRBV9, with D tentatively TRBD1 (6 bases). V was trimmed by 0 bases and J by 7 bases, leaving 11 bases between them. This CDR3 contains 14 residues. CDR1 SGDLS and CDR2 YYNGEE come from the germline V gene.

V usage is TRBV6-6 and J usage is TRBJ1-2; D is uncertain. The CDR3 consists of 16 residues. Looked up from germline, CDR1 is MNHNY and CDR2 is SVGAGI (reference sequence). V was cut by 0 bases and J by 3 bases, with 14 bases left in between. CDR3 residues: CASSYSMRQSYYGYTF. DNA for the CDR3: TGTGCCAGCAGTTACTCGATGCGGCAGAGTTACTATGGCTACACCTTC.

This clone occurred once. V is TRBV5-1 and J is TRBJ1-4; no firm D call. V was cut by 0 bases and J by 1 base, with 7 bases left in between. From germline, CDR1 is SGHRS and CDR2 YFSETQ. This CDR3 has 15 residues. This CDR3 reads CASSLARRTNEKLFF. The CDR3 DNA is TGCGCCAGCAGCTTGGCCCGGAGAACTAATGAAAAACTGTTTTTT.

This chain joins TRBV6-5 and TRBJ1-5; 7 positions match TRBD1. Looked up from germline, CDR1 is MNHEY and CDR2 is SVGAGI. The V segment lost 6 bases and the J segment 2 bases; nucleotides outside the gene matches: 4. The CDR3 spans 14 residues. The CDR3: CASSRGQGNQPQHF. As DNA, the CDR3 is TGTGCCAGCAGCCGTGGACAGGGCAATCAGCCCCAGCATTTT.

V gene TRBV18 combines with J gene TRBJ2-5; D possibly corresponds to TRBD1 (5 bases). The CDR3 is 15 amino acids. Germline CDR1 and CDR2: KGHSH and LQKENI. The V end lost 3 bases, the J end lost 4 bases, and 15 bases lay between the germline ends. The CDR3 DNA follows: TGTGCCAGCTCACCCAGGTCAGGGTCAGGAGAGACCCAGTACTTC. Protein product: CASSPRSGSGETQYF.

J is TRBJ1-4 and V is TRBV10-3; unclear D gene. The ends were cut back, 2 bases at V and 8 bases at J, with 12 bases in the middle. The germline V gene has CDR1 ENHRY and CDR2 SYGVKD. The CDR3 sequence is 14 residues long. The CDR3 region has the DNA TGTGCCATCAGTGAGGGGAGCCTGGGGGAAAAACTGTTTTTT. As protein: CAISEGSLGEKLFF.

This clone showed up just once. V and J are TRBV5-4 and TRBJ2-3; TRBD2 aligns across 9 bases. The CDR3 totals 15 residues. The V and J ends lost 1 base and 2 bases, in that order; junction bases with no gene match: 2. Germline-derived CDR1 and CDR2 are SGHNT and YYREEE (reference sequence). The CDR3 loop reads CASSLLAGITDTQYF. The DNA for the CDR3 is TGTGCCAGCAGCTTGCTAGCGGGGATCACAGATACGCAGTATTTT. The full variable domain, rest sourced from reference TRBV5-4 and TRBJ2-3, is ETGVTQSPTHLIKTRGQQVTLRCSSQSGHNTVSWYQQALGQGPQFIFQYYREEENGRGNFPPRFSGLQFPNYSSELNVNALELDDSALYLCASSLLAGITDTQYFGPGTRLTVL.

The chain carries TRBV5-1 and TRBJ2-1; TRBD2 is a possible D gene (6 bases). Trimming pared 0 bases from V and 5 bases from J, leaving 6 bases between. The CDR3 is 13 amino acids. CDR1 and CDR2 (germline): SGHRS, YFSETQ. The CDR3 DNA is TGCGCCAGCAGCTTGGGGAGGGACAATGAGCAGTTCTTC. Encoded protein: CASSLGRDNEQFF.

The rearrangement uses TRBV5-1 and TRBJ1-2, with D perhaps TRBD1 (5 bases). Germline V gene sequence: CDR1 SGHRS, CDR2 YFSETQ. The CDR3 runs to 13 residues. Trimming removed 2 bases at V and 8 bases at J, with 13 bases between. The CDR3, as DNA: TGCGCCAGCAGCTTTGCAGGGATTGAGGGCTACACCTTC. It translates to CASSFAGIEGYTF.